This T cell receptor beta chain was found in a study of cytomegalovirus exposure and HLA in healthy donors. Healthy bone marrow donors made up the donors. Concerning this clone itself: The antigen is not known.

Findings and limits, study-wide: For presence/absence analyses, sequencing depth was assumed to be roughly uniform across donors. Overall, approximately 180 TCR beta chains were annotated as cytomegalovirus-associated. Some V segments, including TRBV6-2 and TRBV6-3, were excluded as indistinguishable.

Both 60 Vbeta primers and 13 Jbeta primers went into the PCR. Some clones are missing from TCRdb's copy, which holds only in-frame ones; the method was immunoSEQ multiplex PCR. The sample includes around 200,000 clones, about 77% of them seen just once. Germline CDR1 is SGDLS and CDR2 is YYNGEE. The CDR3 contains 16 residues. Trimming shortened V by 4 bases and J by 2 bases, and 15 bases separated the two germline ends. This chain links TRBV9 with TRBJ2-2; the D gene is possibly TRBD1 (6 bases). The receptor was derived from a man younger than 40 in good health and CMV-seropositive. Sequencing was performed on PBMCs. CDR3 sequence reads: CASSPWGTTNTGELFF. CDR3 coding DNA: TGTGCCAGCAGCCCCTGGGGGACAACAAACACCGGGGAGCTGTTTTTT. The full variable domain, rest sourced from reference TRBV9 and TRBJ2-2, is DSGVTQTPKHLITATGQRVTLRCSPRSGDLSVYWYQQSLDQGLQFLIQYYNGEERAKGNILERFSAQQFPDLHSELNLSSLELGDSALYFCASSPWGTTNTGELFFGEGSRLTVL.